Listed below are T cell receptor beta chains from one sample, sequenced in a study of beta chain features in type 1 diabetes. Only in-frame clones appear in the TCRdb table, and some are missing; sequencing was by immunoSEQ multiplex PCR. Here the sample spans 150,000 to 200,000 clones, roughly 8% being singletons. Input material: central memory CD4+ T cells from blood. These receptors were obtained from a young woman with type 1 diabetes. The CDR3 runs from the conserved cysteine through the conserved F or W. A D gene is named only where the DNA matches it firmly. Clone size is stated in some rows and not others, as once, few, many or a class when expanded.

DNA,CDR3,V,size,D,J
TGTGCCAGCACGATCGAGCGGGGGGATACGCAGTATTTT,CASTIERGDTQYF,TRBV6-6,many,TRBD2,TRBJ2-3
TGTGCCAGCAGCTTAAATAACGGGAATGAGCAGTTCTTC,CASSLNNGNEQFF,TRBV7-9,NA,NA,TRBJ2-1
TGTGCCAGCAGCTTAGAGGGTAGCGGGAGGCCCTACGAGCAGTACTTC,CASSLEGSGRPYEQYF,TRBV7-2,many,TRBD2,TRBJ2-7
TGTGCCAGCAGCGCGACAGCAACTAATGAAAAACTGTTTTTT,CASSATATNEKLFF,TRBV9,few,NA,TRBJ1-4
TGCAGCGTTGACCCCAGCGGGGGGGGAGATACGCAGTATTTT,CSVDPSGGGDTQYF,TRBV29-1,NA,TRBD2,TRBJ2-3
TGCGCCAGCAGCCAAGGCTGGGGGGTAAACTACGAGCAGTACTTC,CASSQGWGVNYEQYF,TRBV4-3,few,NA,TRBJ2-7
TGTGCCAGCAGCGTAGGGGGACAGATCCAAGAGACCCAGTACTTC,CASSVGGQIQETQYF,TRBV9,NA,TRBD1,TRBJ2-5
TGCGCCAGCAGCCAAGATCCTAGCGGCAAGTACGAGCAGTACTTC,CASSQDPSGKYEQYF,TRBV4-3,few,TRBD2,TRBJ2-7
TGTGCCAGCAGCTTGGCCGAGCGGGGGGTTAATGAGCAGTTCTTC,CASSLAERGVNEQFF,TRBV5-4,few,TRBD2,TRBJ2-1
TGTGCCAGCAGCCCGGGACAGGGATCCGCTGAAGCTTTCTTT,CASSPGQGSAEAFF,TRBV27,NA,TRBD1,TRBJ1-1
TGTGCCAGCAGTGAGTTACAGACAGGGCGGCTGGGAGAGACCCAGTACTTC,CASSELQTGRLGETQYF,TRBV25-1,NA,TRBD1,TRBJ2-5